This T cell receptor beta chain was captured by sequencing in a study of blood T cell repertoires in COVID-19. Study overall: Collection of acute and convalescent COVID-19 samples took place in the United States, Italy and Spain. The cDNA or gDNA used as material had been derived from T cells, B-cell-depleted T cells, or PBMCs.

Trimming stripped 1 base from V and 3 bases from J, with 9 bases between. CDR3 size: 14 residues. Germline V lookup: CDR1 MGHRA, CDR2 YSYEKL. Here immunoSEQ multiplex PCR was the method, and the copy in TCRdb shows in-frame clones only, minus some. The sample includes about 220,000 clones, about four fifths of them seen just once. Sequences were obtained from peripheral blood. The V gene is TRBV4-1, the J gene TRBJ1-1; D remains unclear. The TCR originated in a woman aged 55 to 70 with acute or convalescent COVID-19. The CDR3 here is CASSQVTRDTEAFF. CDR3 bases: TGCGCCAGCAGCCAAGTAACGAGGGACACTGAAGCTTTCTTT.